These 18 T cell receptor beta chains originate from one sample sequenced in a study of vaccination and CD4 T cells after COVID-19. This sample's time point: late sampling 161 to 241 days after vaccination in a few convalescent patients. TCRdb processed the PCR reads anew with MiXCR; each CDR3 protein has one entry. The sample contains 25,000 to 35,000 distinct CDR3 sequences, 49% of which appear only once. The sample was CD4+ T cells from blood, taken about 7 months after SARS-CoV-2 vaccination. These receptors were obtained from a human donor who had recovered from COVID-19.

The chain has TRBV7-9 and TRBJ2-1; the D gene is possibly TRBD2 (7 bases). Trimming pared 2 bases from V and 4 bases from J, leaving 18 bases between. Germline V gene lookup returns CDR1 SEHNR and CDR2 FQNEAQ (reference sequence). This CDR3 region has 17 residues. As DNA, the CDR3 is TGTGCCAGCAGCTTATCGGCTCGAGGGAGGGGGTACAATGAGCAGTTCTTC. This sequence encodes CASSLSARGRGYNEQFF.

The rearrangement joins TRBV20-1 to TRBJ2-3; 12 nucleotides line up with TRBD2. With V trimmed by 5 bases and J by 1 base, 1 base remained unmatched. CDR3 length: 14 amino acids. Germline loops: CDR1 DFQATT, CDR2 SNEGSKA (reference sequence). The CDR3 bases are TGCAGTGCTGGGACTAGCGGGCGCACAGATACGCAGTATTTT. Translation: CSAGTSGRTDTQYF.

This clonotype has only one observation. The rearrangement links TRBV28 to TRBJ1-1, with D perhaps matching TRBD1 (6 bases). This CDR3 region has 13 residues. Germline CDR1 MDHEN, CDR2 SYDVKM. V was shortened by 5 bases and J by 1 base, with 8 bases between the two germline ends. CDR3 DNA: TGTGCCAGCAGTGAACAGGGGAACACTGAAGCTTTCTTT. Protein: CASSEQGNTEAFF.

The chain is built from TRBV6-2 or TRBV6-3 and TRBJ1-5, with D hard to call. From germline, CDR1 is MNHEY and CDR2 SVGEGT. The length of the CDR3 is 15 residues. The V gene lost 2 bases and the J gene lost 7 bases, with 15 bases spanning the gap. CDR3 in DNA: TGTGCCAGCAGTTACGACGGGTCTCTAGGGCAGCCCCAGCATTTT. Protein sequence: CASSYDGSLGQPQHF.

J is TRBJ2-1 and V is TRBV20-1; D remains ambiguous. Trimming removed 5 bases from V and 5 bases from J, with 16 bases in between. Germline CDR1 and CDR2: DFQATT and SNEGSKA (reference sequence). The CDR3 totals 14 residues. The CDR3 sequence: CSAGNSRVNNEQFF. CDR3 coding DNA: TGCAGTGCTGGTAACTCCCGGGTTAACAATGAGCAGTTCTTC.

The genes are TRBV28 and TRBJ2-4; 7 bases are a match to TRBD2. Germline V gene data show CDR1 as MDHEN and CDR2 as SYDVKM. J gave up 1 base and V 1 base, and 4 bases lay outside the gene matches. The CDR3 spans 16 residues. For the CDR3, the DNA is TGTGCCAGCAGTTTATTTTTGCGGGGGGCCAAAAACATTCAGTACTTC. It encodes CASSLFLRGAKNIQYF.

This clonotype has more than one count but fewer than ten. The chain joins TRBV7-2 to TRBJ2-7, with 9 bases fitting TRBD1. The trim removed 6 bases at V and 2 bases at J, leaving 5 bases unmatched. CDR1 and CDR2 (germline): SGHTA, FQGNSA. This CDR3 comprises 14 residues. The DNA of the CDR3 is TGTGCCAGCAGTCCGGGACAGGGACCCTACGAGCAGTACTTC. It codes for CASSPGQGPYEQYF.

V usage is TRBV6-5 and J usage is TRBJ2-6; possible D gene TRBD1, 5 bases. Germline assignment: CDR1 MNHEY and CDR2 SVGAGI. V was trimmed by 3 bases and J by 0 bases, leaving 6 bases between them. There are 15 residues in the CDR3. In DNA, the CDR3 is TGTGCCAGCAGTTATCAGGGCTCTGGGGCCAACGTCCTGACTTTC. Translated: CASSYQGSGANVLTF.

V usage is TRBV7-9 and J usage is TRBJ1-5; TRBD1 is a possible D gene (6 bases). The V end lost 3 bases, the J end lost 1 base, and 16 bases lay between the germline ends. The germline gives CDR1 SEHNR, CDR2 FQNEAQ (reference sequence). The CDR3 is 17 residues long. The CDR3 DNA is TGTGCCAGCAGCTTGTCCTGGGGGCGGGAAAGCAATCAGCCCCAGCATTTT. Its protein is CASSLSWGRESNQPQHF. The whole variable domain, remainder taken from reference TRBV7-9 and TRBJ1-5, is DTGVSQNPRHKITKRGQNVTFRCDPISEHNRLYWYRQTLGQGPEFLTYFQNEAQLEKSRLLSDRFSAERPKGSFSTLEIQRTEQGDSAMYLCASSLSWGRESNQPQHFGDGTRLSIL.

V usage is TRBV7-6 and J usage is TRBJ2-3, with D possibly matching TRBD2 (7 bases). Germline CDR1 is SGHVS and CDR2 is FNYEAQ. Trimming removed 9 bases at V and 0 bases at J, with 19 bases between. CDR3 length: 16 amino acids. The CDR3 is CASGGGMIPSTDTQYF. CDR3 in DNA: TGTGCCAGTGGGGGGGGCATGATTCCTAGCACAGATACGCAGTATTTT.

The chain employs TRBV2 and TRBJ1-5; the D gene is possibly TRBD1 (6 bases). Trimming removed 4 bases at V and 6 bases at J, with 13 bases between. The CDR3 is 14 amino acids. Germline loops: CDR1 SNHLY, CDR2 FYNNEI. DNA for the CDR3: TGTGCCAGCAGTGTCCGCCAGGGGAGTCAGCCCCAGCATTTT. Translating gives CASSVRQGSQPQHF.

The J gene is TRBJ2-5, the V gene TRBV28, with D possibly being TRBD2 (6 bases). Germline V CDR1 and CDR2: MDHEN, SYDVKM. Trimming cost V 6 bases and J 2 bases, with 16 bases left between them. The CDR3 spans 15 residues. The CDR3 DNA sequence: TGTGCCAGCAGCCCTCGACGGGAGACTCAAGAGACCCAGTACTTC. It is translated as CASSPRRETQETQYF.

The chain employs TRBV20-1 and TRBJ2-3; D gene uncertain. Deletions cut 5 bases from V and 1 base from J, with 10 bases between. The CDR3 spans 13 residues. Germline CDR1 is DFQATT and CDR2 is SNEGSKA (reference sequence). CDR3 sequence reads: CSADPPGTDTQYF. The CDR3 nucleotides read TGCAGTGCTGACCCTCCGGGCACAGATACGCAGTATTTT.

In its sample, this clonotype was seen a few times. V and J are TRBV10-1 and TRBJ2-3, with 12 bases lining up with TRBD2. Germline loops: CDR1 WNHNN, CDR2 SYGVQD (reference sequence). Losses at the gene ends were 4 bases for V and 4 bases for J; bases not matched to a gene: 3. CDR3 size: 15 residues. CDR3 sequence reads: CASSGASGRADTQYF. In nucleotides, the CDR3 is TGCGCCAGCAGTGGGGCTAGCGGGAGGGCAGATACGCAGTATTTT.

The sample holds a few counts of this clonotype. The V gene is TRBV28, the J gene TRBJ1-1; D unclear. Trimming cost V 7 bases and J 1 base, with 13 bases left between them. CDR3 length: 14 residues. Germline lookup yields CDR1 MDHEN and CDR2 SYDVKM. CDR3 nucleotides: TGTGCCAGCACCAGCCTCCGTTCGAACACTGAAGCTTTCTTT. Translation gives CASTSLRSNTEAFF. The variable domain in full, with the rest retrieved from reference TRBV28 and TRBJ1-1, is DVKVTQSSRYLVKRTGEKVFLECVQDMDHENMFWYRQDPGLGLRLIYFSYDVKMKEKGDIPEGYSVSREKKERFSLILESASTNQTSMYLCASTSLRSNTEAFFGQGTRLTVV.

The V and J genes are TRBV20-1 and TRBJ2-5, with D tentatively TRBD2 (7 bases). Germline V gives CDR1 DFQATT, CDR2 SNEGSKA (reference sequence). This CDR3 has 13 amino acids. Trimming left V 5 bases short and J 9 bases short, with 19 bases between. The CDR3: CSASASGQLSQYF. The DNA for the CDR3 is TGCAGTGCTTCCGCTAGCGGACAGCTGTCCCAGTACTTC.

This clonotype was detected only a few times. The chain is built from TRBV20-1 and TRBJ1-2, with D maybe TRBD1 (5 bases). The CDR3 is made up of 15 amino acids. With 2 bases removed from V and 2 bases from J, the gap between germline ends came to 15 bases. The V gene's germline CDR1 is DFQATT and CDR2 SNEGSKA (reference sequence). The chain's CDR3 is CSARPTGGANYGYTF. For the CDR3, the DNA is TGCAGTGCTAGACCGACCGGAGGGGCCAACTATGGCTACACCTTC.

This clonotype appeared once. This chain uses TRBV20-1 with TRBJ1-5; the D is unclear. Between the trimmed V and J ends, which lost 6 bases and 2 bases, there was a span of 14 bases. The length of the CDR3 is 14 residues. Germline lookup yields CDR1 DFQATT and CDR2 SNEGSKA (reference sequence). CDR3 amino acids: CSADPGRGNQPQHF. The DNA for the CDR3 is TGCAGTGCGGACCCGGGGAGGGGCAATCAGCCCCAGCATTTT.